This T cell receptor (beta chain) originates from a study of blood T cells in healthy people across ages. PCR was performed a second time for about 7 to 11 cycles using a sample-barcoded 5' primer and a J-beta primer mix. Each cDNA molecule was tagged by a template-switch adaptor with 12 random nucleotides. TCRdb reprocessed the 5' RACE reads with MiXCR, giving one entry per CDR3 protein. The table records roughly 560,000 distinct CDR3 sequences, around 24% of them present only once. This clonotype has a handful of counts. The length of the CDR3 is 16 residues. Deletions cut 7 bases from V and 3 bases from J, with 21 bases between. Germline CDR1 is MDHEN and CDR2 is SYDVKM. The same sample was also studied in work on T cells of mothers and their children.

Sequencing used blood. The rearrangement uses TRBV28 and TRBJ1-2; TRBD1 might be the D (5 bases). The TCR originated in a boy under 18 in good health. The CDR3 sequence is CASNQGRGWGDYGYTF. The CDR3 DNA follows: TGTGCCAGCAATCAAGGACGGGGGTGGGGGGACTATGGCTACACCTTC.